Many counts were recorded for the clone carrying this T cell receptor (beta chain). Its antigen is undetermined. These data originate in a study of T cells in Graves' hyperthyroidism and ophthalmopathy. Study-wide points: Ophthalmopathy was predicted by the model a median of roughly 6 months ahead of onset.

From RNA transcripts, TCR beta CDR3 regions were amplified. HTBI primers were the set used in a first-round RT-PCR of the TCR CDR3. Using its own MiXCR run on the multiplex PCR reads, TCRdb lists one record per CDR3 protein. Of hundreds of thousands of distinct CDR3 sequences in the sample, less than 15% were seen once. Germline assignment: CDR1 DFQATT and CDR2 SNEGSKA (reference sequence). Trimming shortened V by 5 bases and J by 2 bases, and 19 bases separated the two germline ends. The CDR3 runs to 16 residues. This receptor was identified in a woman aged 40 to 50 with Graves' hyperthyroidism. Sequencing was performed on blood. This chain links TRBV20-1 with TRBJ2-1; D call uncertain. The CDR3 protein is CSAGNSRAPTYNEQFF. CDR3 nucleotides: TGCAGTGCTGGCAACAGTAGGGCACCCACCTACAATGAGCAGTTCTTC.